This TCR beta chain is from a study of CD8+ T cells in alopecia areata. The CDR3 covers 14 residues. CDR1 is GTSNPN and CDR2 is SVGIG in the germline V gene (reference sequence). The V gene lost 2 bases and the J gene lost 1 base, with 11 bases spanning the gap. Extraction of RNA preceded its reverse transcription into cDNA, which served as the sequencing template. The assay was immunoSEQ multiplex PCR, and TCRdb's table has in-frame clones only and misses some. The sample has around 200,000 clones; roughly 50% are singletons. Treatment denoted: oral pan-JAK inhibitor, 5-10 mg twice daily. The sample consisted of CD8+ T cells sorted from blood, taken at week 24, from a patient treated with tofacitinib. This TCR came from a human donor with alopecia areata. The chain uses TRBV30 and TRBJ1-1; maybe TRBD1 (6 bases). Written as DNA, the CDR3 is TGTGCCTGGAGTAGTATGGGGGCGAACACTGAAGCTTTCTTT. It specifies CAWSSMGANTEAFF.